One and the same sample provided the 10 T cell receptor beta chains below, sequenced in a study of blood T cell repertoires in COVID-19. Repertoires were generated with immunoSEQ multiplex PCR, while TCRdb's copy carries only in-frame clones and drops some. The sample consists of about 98,000 clones, 81% of them appearing once. The sample consisted of peripheral blood. All receptors derive from a woman of 80 years or more with acute or convalescent COVID-19.

The CDR3 nucleotides are TGTGCCAGTAGTGGGTCAGGGGGAGGAAGCAATCAGCCCCAGCATTTT. Translating gives CASSGSGGGSNQPQHF. The chain links TRBV19 to TRBJ1-5; 7 nucleotides match TRBD1. Germline CDR1 reads LNHDA; CDR2 reads SQIVND (reference sequence). Losses at the gene ends were 5 bases for V and 1 base for J; bases not matched to a gene: 8. The CDR3 consists of 16 residues.

This clone was seen a single time. The rearrangement uses TRBV15 and TRBJ1-2, with TRBD1 as a possible D gene (5 bases). V lost 0 bases to trimming and J lost 3 bases, with 11 bases between them. Germline-derived CDR1 and CDR2 are LNHNV and YYDKDF (reference sequence). CDR3 length equals 15 residues. Written as DNA, the CDR3 is TGTGCCACCAGCAGAGATCTTTCAGGGCACTATGGCTACACCTTC. It is translated as CATSRDLSGHYGYTF.

V usage is TRBV7-2 and J usage is TRBJ1-5; D not certain. Germline CDR1 reads SGHTA; CDR2 reads FQGNSA. Trimming removed 2 bases at V and 0 bases at J, with 8 bases between. This CDR3 spans 15 amino acids. CDR3 nucleotides: TGTGCCAGCAGCTTACCCGGGAATAGCAATCAGCCCCAGCATTTT. Amino acids: CASSLPGNSNQPQHF. The whole variable domain, remainder taken from reference TRBV7-2 and TRBJ1-5, is GAGVSQSPSNKVTEKGKDVELRCDPISGHTALYWYRQSLGQGLEFLIYFQGNSAPDKSGLPSDRFSAERTGGSVSTLTIQRTQQEDSAVYLCASSLPGNSNQPQHFGDGTRLSIL.

V and J are TRBV18 and TRBJ1-1, with D unclear. With 1 base removed from V and 3 bases from J, the gap between germline ends came to 9 bases. Germline CDR1 and CDR2: KGHSH and LQKENI. This CDR3 region has 14 residues. The CDR3 loop is CASSPRAEHTEAFF. The DNA of the CDR3 is TGTGCCAGCTCACCACGGGCAGAGCACACTGAAGCTTTCTTT.

V is TRBV4-3 and J is TRBJ1-6; 7 bases agree with TRBD1. Germline trimming cut 3 bases from V and 7 bases from J; bases unmatched to any gene: 9. This CDR3 has 16 residues. The germline V gene has CDR1 LGHNA and CDR2 YSLEER. CDR3 DNA: TGCGCCAGCAGCCAGGAGGGACAGCTGGGAAATTCACCCCTCCACTTT. It codes for CASSQEGQLGNSPLHF.

This chain connects TRBV3-1 (or the pseudogene TRBV3-2) to TRBJ1-2; the match to TRBD1 covers 9 bases. The CDR3 runs to 15 residues. The junction had 4 bases not matched to a gene; V was cut back by 3 bases and J by 2 bases. The germline gives CDR1 LGHDT, CDR2 YNNKEL (reference sequence). CDR3 nucleotide sequence: TGTGCCAGCAGCCATACCGGGACAGGGAACTATGGCTACACCTTC. This translates into CASSHTGTGNYGYTF.

V and J are TRBV6-2 or TRBV6-3 and TRBJ1-3, with 9 bases that match TRBD1. CDR1 MNHEY and CDR2 SVGEGT come from the germline V gene. The CDR3 totals 15 residues. Trimming at V came to 6 bases and at J to 4 bases, leaving 7 bases not matched to a gene. The CDR3 coding sequence is TGTGCCAGCAGCGACACAGGGGGCATCGGAAACACCATATATTTT. Translation: CASSDTGGIGNTIYF.

This clone was picked up a small number of times. The chain joins TRBV28 to TRBJ1-6, with no clear D. The CDR3 loop spans 15 amino acids. The V gene lost 5 bases and the J gene lost 5 bases, with 13 bases spanning the gap. CDR1 is MDHEN, CDR2 SYDVKM, per germline. CDR3 sequence (DNA): TGTGCCAGCAGTCCGTCCGTTGGAGATAATTCACCCCTCCACTTT. Translation gives CASSPSVGDNSPLHF.

The rearrangement joins TRBV7-2 to TRBJ1-6; 9 bases align to TRBD1. The CDR3 is 16 residues long. After removal of 1 base from V and 9 bases from J, the junction contained 7 bases not matched to a gene. Germline CDR1 reads SGHTA; CDR2 reads FQGNSA. CDR3 DNA: TGTGCCAGCAGCTTAGAAGGGCGGACAGGGGTTTCACCCCTCCACTTT. Translation: CASSLEGRTGVSPLHF. The complete variable domain, with remaining parts taken from reference TRBV7-2 and TRBJ1-6, reads GAGVSQSPSNKVTEKGKDVELRCDPISGHTALYWYRQSLGQGLEFLIYFQGNSAPDKSGLPSDRFSAERTGGSVSTLTIQRTQQEDSAVYLCASSLEGRTGVSPLHFGNGTRLTVT.

V usage is TRBV5-1 and J usage is TRBJ2-7; 7 bases are a match to TRBD2. The J segment lost 5 bases and the V segment lost 6 bases, leaving 8 bases of the junction unmatched. In germline, CDR1 is SGHRS, CDR2 YFSETQ. The CDR3 consists of 13 residues. CDR3 sequence reads: CASNGLGRDEQYV. For the CDR3, the DNA is TGCGCCAGCAACGGGTTGGGGAGGGACGAGCAGTACGTC.